The present T cell receptor (beta chain) was sequenced within a study of blood T cell repertoires in COVID-19. V was cut by 2 bases and J by 0 bases, with 11 bases left in between. The CDR3 consists of 16 residues. CDR1 MNHNS and CDR2 SASEGT come from the germline V gene. Original methodology: Reference gene primers were amplified, and this amplification served to estimate nucleated cell counts. Libraries were prepared by immunoSEQ multiplex PCR; TCRdb keeps only in-frame clonotypes and omits some of them. V and J calls and clone size follow that table, whereas D and trimming were derived from the DNA. The sample records around 280,000 clones, roughly 86% being singletons.

The sequencing input was peripheral blood. This rearrangement joins TRBV6-1 to TRBJ1-3; no clear D. The TCR originated in a man in his 70s with acute or convalescent COVID-19. CDR3 DNA: TGTGCCAGCAGTGAATTCCACAGAGACTCTGGAAACACCATATATTTT. Translated, it gives CASSEFHRDSGNTIYF.